This TCR beta chain was recovered during a study of cytomegalovirus exposure and HLA in healthy donors. The PCR used 60 Vbeta and 13 Jbeta primers. The data were produced by immunoSEQ multiplex PCR, yet TCRdb's version contains in-frame clones alone and is incomplete. The sample holds about 74,000 clones, 65% to 80% seen once. As for this clone: No antigen is known for it.

CDR3 length: 12 amino acids. V was trimmed by 7 bases and J by 4 bases, leaving 10 bases between them. Germline V lookup: CDR1 SGHVS, CDR2 FNYEAQ. At collection, donors were nominally healthy, but unrecorded immune exposures were probable. Study-wide results and caveats: 150 to 200 TCR beta chains were listed as cytomegalovirus-associated. In a later analysis, specific HLA alleles were associated with approximately 17,000 TCR beta sequences at a 0.05 false discovery rate. An observed cluster of highly shared sequence variants was recorded as a likely sequencing artifact.

The source is a woman aged 40 to 49 in good health and CMV-seropositive. Sequenced material: PBMCs. The J gene is TRBJ2-5, the V gene TRBV7-6; the D is unclear. Written as DNA, the CDR3 is TGTGCCAGCACCCCTACCGGAGAGACCCAGTACTTC. Protein: CASTPTGETQYF.